The clone carrying this TCR beta chain was seen at least ten times. At one of its ends the junction is not consistent with the germline gene, which may arise from a read error. This specimen belongs to a study of regulatory T cells in long-lasting Graves disease. CDR3 length equals 13 residues. Looked up from germline, CDR1 is SGHRS and CDR2 is YFSETQ. TCR beta libraries were built with iRepertoire HTBI primers and Arm-PCR of CDR3 regions. TCRdb reprocessed the multiplex PCR reads via MiXCR and lists one record per CDR3 protein. The repertoire holds approximately 400,000 distinct CDR3 sequences, with about 20% as singletons. The time point is: persistent/refractory GD, antithyroid drugs over 5 years with positive TRAb. PBMC-extracted RNA yielded the TCR library.

The TCR sequence derives from a female donor with Graves disease. The genes are TRBV5-1 and TRBJ2-7, with 8 bases aligning to TRBD1. The material was peripheral blood mononuclear cells (PBMCs), obtained when the disease was refractory, from a patient treated with antithyroid drugs. The CDR3 coding sequence is TGTGCCAGCAGCCTCGACAGGGGATACGAGCAGTACTTC. It yields the protein CASSLDRGYEQYF.